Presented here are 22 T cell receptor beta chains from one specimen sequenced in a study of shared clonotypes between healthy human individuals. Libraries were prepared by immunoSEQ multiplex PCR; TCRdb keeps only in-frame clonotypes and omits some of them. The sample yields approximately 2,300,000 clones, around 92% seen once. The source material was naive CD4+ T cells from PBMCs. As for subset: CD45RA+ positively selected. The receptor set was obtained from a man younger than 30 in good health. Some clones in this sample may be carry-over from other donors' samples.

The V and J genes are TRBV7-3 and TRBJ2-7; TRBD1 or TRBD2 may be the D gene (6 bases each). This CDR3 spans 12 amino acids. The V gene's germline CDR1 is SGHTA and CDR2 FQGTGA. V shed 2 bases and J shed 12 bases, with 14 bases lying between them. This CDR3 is CASSLSGGQRYF. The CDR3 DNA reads TGTGCCAGCAGCTTATCTGGGGGGCAACGGTACTTC.

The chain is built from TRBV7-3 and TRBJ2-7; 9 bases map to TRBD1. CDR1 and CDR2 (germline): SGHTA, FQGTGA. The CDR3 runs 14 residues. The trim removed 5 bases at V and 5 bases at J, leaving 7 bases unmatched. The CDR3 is CASSEQGASDEQYF. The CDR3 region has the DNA TGTGCCAGCAGCGAACAGGGGGCCTCGGACGAGCAGTACTTC.

Here the CDR3 reads CASSTGRWGTVVGKLFF. CDR3 nucleotides: TGTGCCAGCAGCACAGGGAGATGGGGGACGGTGGTCGGAAAACTGTTTTTT. This chain links TRBV7-9 with TRBJ1-4, with D maybe TRBD1 (6 bases). Trimming left V 5 bases short and J 10 bases short, with 26 bases between. CDR1 and CDR2 (germline): SEHNR, FQNEAQ (reference sequence). The CDR3 has 17 residues.

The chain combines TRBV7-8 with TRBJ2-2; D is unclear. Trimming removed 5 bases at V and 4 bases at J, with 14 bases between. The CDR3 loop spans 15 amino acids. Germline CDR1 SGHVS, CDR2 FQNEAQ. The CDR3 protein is CASSGWAAFTGELFF. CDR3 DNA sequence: TGTGCCAGCAGCGGGTGGGCCGCCTTCACCGGGGAGCTGTTTTTT.

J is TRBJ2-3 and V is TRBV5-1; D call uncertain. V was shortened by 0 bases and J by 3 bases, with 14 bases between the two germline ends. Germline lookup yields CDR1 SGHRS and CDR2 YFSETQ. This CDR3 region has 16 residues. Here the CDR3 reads CASSLAVEMGTDTQYF. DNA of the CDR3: TGCGCCAGCAGCTTGGCCGTGGAGATGGGGACAGATACGCAGTATTTT.

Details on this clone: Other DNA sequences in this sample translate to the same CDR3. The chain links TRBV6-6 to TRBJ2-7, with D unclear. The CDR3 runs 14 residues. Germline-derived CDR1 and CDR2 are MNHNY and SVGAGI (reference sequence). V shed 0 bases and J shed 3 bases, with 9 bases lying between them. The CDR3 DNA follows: TGTGCCAGCAGTTACTCGAAAGGCAGCTACGAGCAGTACTTC. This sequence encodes CASSYSKGSYEQYF.

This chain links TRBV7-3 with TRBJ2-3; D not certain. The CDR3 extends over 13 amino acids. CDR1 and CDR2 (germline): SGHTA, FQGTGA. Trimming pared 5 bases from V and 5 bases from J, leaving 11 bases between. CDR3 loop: CASSQSWGDTQYF. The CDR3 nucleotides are TGTGCCAGCAGCCAAAGCTGGGGAGATACGCAGTATTTT.

CDR3 amino acids: CASSSTVDSYEQYF. In nucleotides, the CDR3 is TGTGCCAGCAGCTCGACAGTTGACTCCTACGAGCAGTACTTC. The chain couples TRBV5-4 to TRBJ2-7; a weak D match, TRBD1 (5 bases). Trimming removed 3 bases from V and 0 bases from J, with 10 bases in between. CDR1 and CDR2 from the germline V gene are SGHNT and YYREEE (reference sequence). This CDR3 is 14 amino acids long.

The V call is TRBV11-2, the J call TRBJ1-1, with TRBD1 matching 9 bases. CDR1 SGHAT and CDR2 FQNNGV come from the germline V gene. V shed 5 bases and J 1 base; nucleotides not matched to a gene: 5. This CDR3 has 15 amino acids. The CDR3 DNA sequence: TGTGCCAGCAGCGCGACGACAGGGGGGAACACTGAAGCTTTCTTT. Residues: CASSATTGGNTEAFF.

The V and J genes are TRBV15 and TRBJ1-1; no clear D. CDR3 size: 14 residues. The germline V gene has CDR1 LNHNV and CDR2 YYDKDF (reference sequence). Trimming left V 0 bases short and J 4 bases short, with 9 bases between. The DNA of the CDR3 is TGTGCCACCAGCAGAGATCCGGACTTCACTGAAGCTTTCTTT. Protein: CATSRDPDFTEAFF.

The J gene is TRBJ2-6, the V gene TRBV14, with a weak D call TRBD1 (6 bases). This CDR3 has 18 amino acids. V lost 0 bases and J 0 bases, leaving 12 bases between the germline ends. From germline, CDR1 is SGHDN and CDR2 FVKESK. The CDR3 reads CASSQDPGANSGANVLTF. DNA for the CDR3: TGTGCCAGCAGCCAAGATCCAGGGGCTAACTCTGGGGCCAACGTCCTGACTTTC. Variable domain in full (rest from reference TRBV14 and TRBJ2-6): EAGVTQFPSHSVIEKGQTVTLRCDPISGHDNLYWYRRVMGKEIKFLLHFVKESKQDESGMPNNRFLAERTGGTYSTLKVQPAELEDSGVYFCASSQDPGANSGANVLTFGAGSRLTVL.

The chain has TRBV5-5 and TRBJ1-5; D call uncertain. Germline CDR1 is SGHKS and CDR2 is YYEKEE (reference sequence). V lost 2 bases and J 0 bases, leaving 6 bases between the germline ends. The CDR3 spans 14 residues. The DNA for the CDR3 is TGTGCCAGCAGCTTTTCATCTAGCAATCAGCCCCAGCATTTT. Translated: CASSFSSSNQPQHF.

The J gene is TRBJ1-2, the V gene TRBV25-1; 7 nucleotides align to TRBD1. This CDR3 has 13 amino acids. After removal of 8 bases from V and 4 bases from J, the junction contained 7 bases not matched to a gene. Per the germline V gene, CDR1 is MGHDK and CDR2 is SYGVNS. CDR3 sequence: CASSTGTVYGYTF. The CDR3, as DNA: TGTGCCAGCTCGACCGGGACAGTCTATGGCTACACCTTC.

CDR3: CSVDGDRHYEQYF. Written as DNA, the CDR3 is TGCAGCGTTGATGGGGACAGACACTACGAGCAGTACTTC. The chain couples TRBV29-1 to TRBJ2-7; 7 bases line up with TRBD1. Germline V lookup: CDR1 SQVTM, CDR2 ANQGSEA. The V and J ends lost 3 bases and 3 bases, in that order; junction bases with no gene match: 5. This CDR3 is built from 13 residues.

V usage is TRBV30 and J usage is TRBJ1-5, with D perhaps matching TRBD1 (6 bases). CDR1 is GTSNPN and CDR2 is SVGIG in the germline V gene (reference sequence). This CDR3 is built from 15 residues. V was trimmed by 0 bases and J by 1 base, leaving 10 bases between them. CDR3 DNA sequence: TGTGCCTGGAGTGTACTTCAGGGGAGCAATCAGCCCCAGCATTTT. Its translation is CAWSVLQGSNQPQHF.

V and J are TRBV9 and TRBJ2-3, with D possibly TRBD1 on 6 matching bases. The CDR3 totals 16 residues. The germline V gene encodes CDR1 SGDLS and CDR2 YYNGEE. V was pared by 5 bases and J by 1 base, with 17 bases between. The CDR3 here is CASSPRGGWGTDTQYF. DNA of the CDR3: TGTGCCAGCAGTCCTCGTGGGGGCTGGGGCACAGATACGCAGTATTTT.

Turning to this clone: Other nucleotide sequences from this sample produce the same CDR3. This chain's CDR3 is CASSWEGNQPQHF. DNA of the CDR3: TGCGCCAGCAGCTGGGAGGGGAACCAGCCCCAGCATTTT. The rearrangement links TRBV5-1 to TRBJ1-5; tentative D call: TRBD1 (5 bases). The CDR3 is 13 amino acids. V lost 3 bases and J 7 bases, leaving 11 bases between the germline ends. Per germline, CDR1 SGHRS and CDR2 YFSETQ.

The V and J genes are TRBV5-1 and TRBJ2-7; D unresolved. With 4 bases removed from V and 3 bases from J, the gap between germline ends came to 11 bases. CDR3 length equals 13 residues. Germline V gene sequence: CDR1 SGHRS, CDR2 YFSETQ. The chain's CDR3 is CASSPVSYYEQYF. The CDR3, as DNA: TGCGCCAGCAGCCCGGTCAGCTACTACGAGCAGTACTTC.

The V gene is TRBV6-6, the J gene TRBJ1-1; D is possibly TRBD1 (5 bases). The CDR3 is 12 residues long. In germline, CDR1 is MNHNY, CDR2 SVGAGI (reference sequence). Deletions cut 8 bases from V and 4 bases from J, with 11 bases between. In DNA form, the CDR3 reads TGTGCCAGCTCGTCCCAGGGCACTGAAGCTTTCTTT. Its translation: CASSSQGTEAFF.

CDR3 sequence reads: CASSRDSGGSSYNEQFF. The CDR3 nucleotides are TGTGCCAGCAGCCGTGATTCAGGGGGATCTTCTTACAATGAGCAGTTCTTC. This chain joins TRBV7-3 and TRBJ2-1; TRBD1 matches at 7 bases. The CDR3 length is 17 residues. CDR1 and CDR2 (germline): SGHTA, FQGTGA. V was clipped by 5 bases and J by 4 bases; unmatched bases: 14.

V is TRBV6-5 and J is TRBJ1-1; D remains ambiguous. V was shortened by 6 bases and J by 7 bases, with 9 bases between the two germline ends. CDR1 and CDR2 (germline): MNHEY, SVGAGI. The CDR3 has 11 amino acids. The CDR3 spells CASSPPVEAFF. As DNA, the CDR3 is TGTGCCAGCAGCCCCCCTGTTGAAGCTTTCTTT.

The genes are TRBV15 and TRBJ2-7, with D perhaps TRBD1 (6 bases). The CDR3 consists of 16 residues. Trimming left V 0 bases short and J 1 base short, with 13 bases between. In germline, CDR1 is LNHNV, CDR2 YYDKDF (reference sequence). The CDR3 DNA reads TGTGCCACCAGCAGAGATTTGCAGGGGCGTTCCTACGAGCAGTACTTC. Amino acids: CATSRDLQGRSYEQYF.